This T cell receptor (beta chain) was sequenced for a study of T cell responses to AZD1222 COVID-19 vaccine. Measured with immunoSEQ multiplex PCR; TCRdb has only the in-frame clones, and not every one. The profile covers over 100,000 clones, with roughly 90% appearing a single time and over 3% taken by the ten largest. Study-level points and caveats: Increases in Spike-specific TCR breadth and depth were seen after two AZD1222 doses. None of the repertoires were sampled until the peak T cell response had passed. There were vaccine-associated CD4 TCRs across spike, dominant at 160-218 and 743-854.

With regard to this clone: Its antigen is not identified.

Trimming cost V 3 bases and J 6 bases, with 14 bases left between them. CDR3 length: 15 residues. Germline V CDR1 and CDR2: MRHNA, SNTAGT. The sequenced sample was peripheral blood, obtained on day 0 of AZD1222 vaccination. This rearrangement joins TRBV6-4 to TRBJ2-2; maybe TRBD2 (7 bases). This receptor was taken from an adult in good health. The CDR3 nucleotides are TGTGCCAGCAGTGAAGGGGGGGCGACCCCCGGGGAGCTGTTTTTT. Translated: CASSEGGATPGELFF.